Listed here are 27 T cell receptor beta chains from one sample, sequenced in a study of blood T cell repertoires in COVID-19. Profiled with immunoSEQ multiplex PCR; TCRdb holds only in-frame clones, not every one. This sample has approximately 80,000 clones; around 82% occur once, and the top ten carry just over 3%. The material sequenced was peripheral blood. The source is a woman over 75 with COVID-19, enrolled during active disease.

CDR3 amino acids: CASSQGGEKQFF. The CDR3 DNA follows: TGTGCCAGCAGCCAGGGCGGGGAAAAGCAGTTCTTC. The rearrangement joins TRBV7-3 to TRBJ2-1; perhaps TRBD2 as D (6 bases). V was clipped by 5 bases and J by 11 bases, with 13 bases between them. The CDR3 is 12 residues long. CDR1 is SGHTA and CDR2 is FQGTGA in the germline V gene.

Of note for this clone: A junction end diverges from the germline sequence, so it may reflect a read error. The V gene is TRBV23-1, the J gene TRBJ1-6; 8 bases line up with TRBD1. TRBV23-1 is classed as an ORF, of uncertain function. CDR3 size: 18 residues. The CDR3 region has the DNA TGCGCCAGCAGTCAATTTGGTCGAGATCAGGGGGCCGATTCACTCCTCCACTTT. Amino acid sequence: CASSQFGRDQGADSLLHF.

The J gene is TRBJ1-1, the V gene TRBV28; 7 positions match TRBD1. Unmatched junction bases numbered 6, after V lost 3 bases and J lost 11 bases. Germline assignment: CDR1 MDHEN and CDR2 SYDVKM. This CDR3 comprises 12 residues. The CDR3 is CASSFRDSGAFF. The CDR3 region has the DNA TGTGCCAGCAGTTTCCGGGACAGTGGGGCTTTCTTT.

This sequence joins TRBV6-5 and TRBJ1-1; TRBD1 matches 7 bases. Per germline, CDR1 MNHEY and CDR2 SVGAGI. The length of the CDR3 is 15 residues. V was clipped by 3 bases and J by 7 bases; unmatched bases: 11. The CDR3 is CASSYLPKGADEAFF. The CDR3 DNA reads TGTGCCAGCAGTTATTTACCGAAGGGGGCGGATGAAGCTTTCTTT.

The chain is built from TRBV9 and TRBJ2-3; D is perhaps TRBD2 (5 bases). The V end lost 4 bases, the J end lost 4 bases, and 16 bases lay between the germline ends. Germline V gene lookup returns CDR1 SGDLS and CDR2 YYNGEE. This CDR3 spans 15 amino acids. This CDR3 reads CASSLRPDGADTQYF. CDR3 in DNA: TGTGCCAGCAGCCTAAGGCCCGACGGGGCAGATACGCAGTATTTT.

J is TRBJ2-5 and V is TRBV4-2, with 9 bases lining up with TRBD2. Germline V gene data show CDR1 as LGHNA and CDR2 as YNFKEQ. V lost 5 bases and J lost 2; bases outside the gene matches: 12. This CDR3 has 17 amino acids. The CDR3 region has the DNA TGTGCCAGCAGCTTGGGGGAGCGGGGGGCCAAACAAGAGACCCAGTACTTC. Its protein is CASSLGERGAKQETQYF.

This clone has just one count. This chain's CDR3 is CASSLIRGSGYEQFF. The CDR3, as DNA: TGCGCCAGCAGCTTGATCCGCGGGAGTGGTTATGAGCAGTTCTTC. The chain links TRBV5-1 to TRBJ2-1; 7 nucleotides match TRBD2. This CDR3 region has 15 residues. With V trimmed by 1 base and J by 8 bases, 9 bases remained unmatched. CDR1 SGHRS and CDR2 YFSETQ come from the germline V gene.

V usage is TRBV5-1 and J usage is TRBJ2-7; D remains ambiguous. This CDR3 has 12 amino acids. V was shortened by 3 bases and J by 5 bases, with 9 bases between the two germline ends. Germline V lookup: CDR1 SGHRS, CDR2 YFSETQ. DNA of the CDR3: TGCGCCAGCAGCTACTATCTTAACGAGCAGTACTTC. Its protein is CASSYYLNEQYF.

The CDR3 loop reads CASSPRGGFSNEQFF. In DNA, the CDR3 is TGTGCCAGCAGCCCGCGGGGGGGTTTCTCCAATGAGCAGTTCTTC. The rearrangement links TRBV5-4 to TRBJ2-1; 9 bases line up with TRBD2. The V gene's germline CDR1 is SGHNT and CDR2 YYREEE (reference sequence). Unmatched junction bases numbered 8, after V lost 4 bases and J lost 6 bases. This CDR3 region has 15 residues.

The V call is TRBV3-1 (or the pseudogene TRBV3-2), the J call TRBJ1-2; no clear D. Germline lookup yields CDR1 LGHDT and CDR2 YNNKEL (reference sequence). Trimming pared 3 bases from V and 4 bases from J, leaving 3 bases between. The CDR3 covers 11 residues. This CDR3 is CASSQSYGYTF. The CDR3 bases are TGTGCCAGCAGCCAGAGCTATGGCTACACCTTC.

V is TRBV28 and J is TRBJ1-5; no firm D call. Trimming left V 2 bases short and J 0 bases short, with 17 bases between. The germline gives CDR1 MDHEN, CDR2 SYDVKM. This CDR3 comprises 18 residues. The CDR3 spells CASSLKMVRIVSNQPQHF. For the CDR3, the DNA is TGTGCCAGCAGTTTAAAGATGGTCAGGATCGTTAGCAATCAGCCCCAGCATTTT.

The chain couples TRBV6-1 to TRBJ2-1; tentative D call: TRBD2 (6 bases). The V and J ends lost 1 base and 4 bases respectively, with 14 bases between them. This CDR3 is 16 amino acids long. Germline assignment: CDR1 MNHNS and CDR2 SASEGT. The CDR3 region has the DNA TGTGCCAGCAGTGAAGGTCCGGGAGCATCGTACAATGAGCAGTTCTTC. Translating gives CASSEGPGASYNEQFF.

This sequence joins TRBV2 and TRBJ1-4, with unresolved D. CDR3 size: 13 residues. The V end lost 0 bases, the J end lost 11 bases, and 10 bases lay between the germline ends. Per germline, CDR1 SNHLY and CDR2 FYNNEI. The CDR3 loop reads CASSEAVALKLFF. In nucleotides, the CDR3 is TGTGCCAGCAGTGAAGCTGTAGCTCTGAAACTGTTTTTT. Supplemented by reference TRBV2 and TRBJ1-4, the full variable domain reads EPEVTQTPSHQVTQMGQEVILRCVPISNHLYFYWYRQILGQKVEFLVSFYNNEISEKSEIFDDQFSVERPDGSNFTLKIRSTKLEDSAMYFCASSEAVALKLFFGSGTQLSVL.

A few counts support this clone. V and J are TRBV2 and TRBJ2-5, with TRBD1 matching over 7 bases. The CDR3 loop spans 14 amino acids. The junction had 6 bases not matched to a gene; V was cut back by 1 base and J by 7 bases. Germline V lookup: CDR1 SNHLY, CDR2 FYNNEI. In DNA form, the CDR3 reads TGTGCCAGCAGTGAAGTGGGACGGACAGGGACCCAGTACTTC. It is translated as CASSEVGRTGTQYF.

The chain recombines TRBV27 with TRBJ2-7, with D tentatively TRBD2 (6 bases). Trimming cost V 5 bases and J 1 base, with 15 bases left between them. The CDR3 sequence is 15 residues long. In germline, CDR1 is MNHEY, CDR2 SMNVEV (reference sequence). CDR3 DNA: TGTGCCAGCAGTCCGCGCAAAGGAGGGTCCTACGAGCAGTACTTC. It encodes CASSPRKGGSYEQYF.

The V and J genes are TRBV5-6 and TRBJ1-2, with unresolved D. Germline values: CDR1 SGHDT, CDR2 YYEEEE. V shed 4 bases and J shed 4 bases, with 23 bases lying between them. This CDR3 region has 17 residues. CDR3 sequence reads: CASSAGLGSKDIYGYTF. CDR3 DNA sequence: TGTGCCAGCAGCGCCGGACTGGGGTCCAAAGACATCTATGGCTACACCTTC.

V usage is TRBV5-4 and J usage is TRBJ2-3; D is ambiguous. Germline V gene data show CDR1 as SGHNT and CDR2 as YYREEE (reference sequence). V lost 0 bases to trimming and J lost 5 bases, with 10 bases between them. The CDR3 length is 14 residues. CDR3 bases: TGTGCCAGCAGCTTGGATCCGGGTCGAGATACGCAGTATTTT. Residues: CASSLDPGRDTQYF.

V gene TRBV30 combines with J gene TRBJ1-6, with 10 bases fitting TRBD1. This CDR3 is built from 14 residues. The germline V gene encodes CDR1 GTSNPN and CDR2 SVGIG (reference sequence). The junction had 5 bases not matched to a gene; V was cut back by 3 bases and J by 9 bases. The CDR3 DNA sequence: TGTGCCTGGAGCGAAGACAGGGGGCTTTCACCCCTCCACTTT. It yields the protein CAWSEDRGLSPLHF.

The J gene is TRBJ2-3, the V gene TRBV30, with D possibly being TRBD2 (6 bases). This CDR3 region has 14 residues. The V gene lost 7 bases and the J gene lost 2 bases, with 16 bases spanning the gap. In germline, CDR1 is GTSNPN, CDR2 SVGIG (reference sequence). CDR3 DNA sequence: TGTGCCTCCACCCTCCGGCGGGACACAGATACGCAGTATTTT. Amino acids: CASTLRRDTDTQYF.

The gene calls are TRBV4-2 and TRBJ2-7, with TRBD1 identical over 7 bases. With 0 bases clipped from V and 0 bases from J, the junction kept 2 bases outside the gene matches. CDR1 and CDR2 from the germline V gene are LGHNA and YNFKEQ. The CDR3 sequence is 15 residues long. The CDR3 bases are TGTGCCAGCAGCCAAGACTGGGACAGCTCCTACGAGCAGTACTTC. It codes for CASSQDWDSSYEQYF.

The CDR3 sequence: CASNGVSGNTIYF. CDR3 coding DNA: TGTGCCAGCAACGGGGTCTCTGGAAACACCATATATTTT. V usage is TRBV9 and J usage is TRBJ1-3; D gene uncertain. The CDR3 spans 13 residues. The ends were cut back, 6 bases at V and 0 bases at J, with 7 bases in the middle. CDR1 is SGDLS, CDR2 YYNGEE, per germline.

With regard to this clone: A read error is likely, as this CDR3 ends without the conserved phenylalanine or tryptophan. The DNA is left out, because the CDR3 cannot be placed on it with certainty; the CDR3 is given as TCRdb lists it. This chain uses TRBV19 with TRBJ1-4; TRBD1 is the table's D call and was not checked against the DNA. CDR1 and CDR2 (germline): LNHDA, SQIVND (reference sequence). Inclusive of both ends, the CDR3 amounts to 8 amino acids. The CDR3 protein is CASPDRSL.

V gene TRBV30 combines with J gene TRBJ1-2; 7 nucleotides align to TRBD1. The V gene's germline CDR1 is GTSNPN and CDR2 SVGIG (reference sequence). V trimming: 3 bases; J trimming: 2 bases; junction bases outside the gene matches: 6. CDR3 length: 14 amino acids. The CDR3 DNA sequence: TGTGCCTGGAGCGTGACAGGGACCAACTATGGCTACACCTTC. It specifies CAWSVTGTNYGYTF.

The rearrangement joins TRBV4-1 to TRBJ2-1; 8 positions match TRBD1. Trimming removed 5 bases from V and 6 bases from J; junction bases left unmatched: 9. Germline loops: CDR1 MGHRA, CDR2 YSYEKL. The CDR3 is made up of 15 amino acids. CDR3 amino acids: CASSGLGQGGNEQFF. The CDR3 DNA reads TGCGCCAGCAGCGGATTAGGACAGGGAGGCAATGAGCAGTTCTTC.

The genes are TRBV6-5 and TRBJ2-3; TRBD1 agrees at 9 bases. This CDR3 has 14 residues. The J segment lost 3 bases and the V segment lost 6 bases, leaving 4 bases of the junction unmatched. Germline assignment: CDR1 MNHEY and CDR2 SVGAGI. CDR3 nucleotide sequence: TGTGCCAGCAGAGGGACAGGGCGGACAGATACGCAGTATTTT. Its translation: CASRGTGRTDTQYF.

The rearrangement links TRBV7-2 to TRBJ2-1; 12 positions match TRBD2. Germline-derived CDR1 and CDR2 are SGHTA and FQGNSA. The CDR3 extends over 14 amino acids. Trimming took 5 bases from V and 8 from J; bases not matched to a gene: 4. CDR3 bases: TGTGCCAGCAGCCCTAGCGGGAGGGCCCATGAGCAGTTCTTC. It translates to CASSPSGRAHEQFF.

CDR3 in DNA: TGCGCCAGCAGTGAGTCCTTAGCGGGAGTGCAAGAGCAGTACTTC. It yields the protein CASSESLAGVQEQYF. The V and J genes are TRBV10-2 and TRBJ2-7, with 9 bases aligning to TRBD2. The germline V gene has CDR1 WSHSY and CDR2 SAAADI. The CDR3 sequence is 15 residues long. V shed 0 bases, J shed 7 bases, and the junction held 7 bases outside the gene matches.